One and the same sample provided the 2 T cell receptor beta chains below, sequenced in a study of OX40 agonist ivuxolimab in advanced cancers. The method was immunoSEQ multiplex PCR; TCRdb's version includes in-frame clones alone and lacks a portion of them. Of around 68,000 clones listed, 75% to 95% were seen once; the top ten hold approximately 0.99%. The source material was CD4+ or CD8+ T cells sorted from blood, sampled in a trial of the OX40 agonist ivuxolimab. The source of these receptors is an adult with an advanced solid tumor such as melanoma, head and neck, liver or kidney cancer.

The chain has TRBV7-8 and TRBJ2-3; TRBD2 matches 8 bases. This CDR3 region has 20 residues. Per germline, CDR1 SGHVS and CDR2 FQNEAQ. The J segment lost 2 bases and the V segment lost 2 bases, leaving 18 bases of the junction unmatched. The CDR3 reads CASSLTWWSGGGAATDTQYF. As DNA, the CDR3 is TGTGCCAGCAGCTTAACGTGGTGGTCGGGAGGGGGGGCCGCCACAGATACGCAGTATTTT.

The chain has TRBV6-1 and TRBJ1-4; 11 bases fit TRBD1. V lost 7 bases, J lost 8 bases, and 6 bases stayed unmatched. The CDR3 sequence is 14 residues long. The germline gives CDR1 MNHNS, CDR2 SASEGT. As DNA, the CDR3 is TGTGCCAGCATGTGGACAGGGGGCCTGGAAAAACTGTTTTTT. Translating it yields CASMWTGGLEKLFF.